Below, 21 T cell receptor beta chains from the same sample are listed, as sequenced in a study of cytomegalovirus exposure and HLA in healthy donors. PCR used 60 Vbeta primers and 13 Jbeta primers. Measured with immunoSEQ multiplex PCR; TCRdb has only the in-frame clones, and not every one. The top ten clones hold roughly 3.7% of a sample with some 20,000 clones, 60% to 80% of them seen once. Sequencing was carried out using PBMCs. The receptors originated from a man younger than 35 in good health and CMV-seronegative.

This clone was seen a few times. The chain is built from TRBV2 and TRBJ1-1, with 7 nucleotides matching TRBD1. The CDR3 totals 13 residues. V gave up 5 bases and J gave up 1 base; unmatched junction bases: 1. Germline V gene data show CDR1 as SNHLY and CDR2 as FYNNEI. In DNA, the CDR3 is TGTGCCAGCAGTAGACAGGGGAACACTGAAGCTTTCTTT. Amino acids: CASSRQGNTEAFF.

This clone was picked up a small number of times. The chain is built from TRBV6-1 and TRBJ1-2; 8 positions agree with TRBD1. V was pared by 2 bases and J by 4 bases, with 6 bases of the junction left unmatched. In germline, CDR1 is MNHNS, CDR2 SASEGT. The CDR3 length is 15 residues. In DNA, the CDR3 is TGTGCCAGCAGTGAACCCGGACAGGGTTTCTATGGCTACACCTTC. Protein product: CASSEPGQGFYGYTF.

V and J are TRBV6-1 and TRBJ2-7, with 8 bases matching TRBD2. The germline CDR1 and CDR2 sequences are MNHNS and SASEGT. The CDR3 loop spans 14 amino acids. V lost 8 bases and J lost 4; bases outside the gene matches: 10. The CDR3 here is CASSPPGGGYEQYF. The DNA for the CDR3 is TGTGCCAGCTCTCCCCCGGGAGGGGGTTACGAGCAGTACTTC.

The rearrangement uses TRBV30 and TRBJ1-2; D uncertain. The CDR3 has 12 amino acids. V was trimmed by 8 bases and J by 2 bases, leaving 12 bases between them. Germline V gene sequence: CDR1 GTSNPN, CDR2 SVGIG (reference sequence). The CDR3 is CAGFRGNYGYTF. The CDR3 DNA follows: TGTGCCGGTTTTCGAGGGAACTATGGCTACACCTTC.

The rearrangement joins TRBV30 to TRBJ2-7, with 7 nucleotides matching TRBD2. V shed 3 bases, J shed 13 bases, and the junction held 15 bases outside the gene matches. The CDR3 runs to 13 residues. Germline CDR1 and CDR2: GTSNPN and SVGIG (reference sequence). CDR3 nucleotides: TGTGCCTGGAGGGGGAGGGCCATCCCACTCTGCTACTTC. Its protein is CAWRGRAIPLCYF.

CDR3 in amino acids: CSSWDSRGSYNEQFF. The CDR3 DNA reads TGCAGCTCCTGGGACTCCCGGGGCTCCTACAATGAGCAGTTCTTC. The V and J genes are TRBV29-1 and TRBJ2-1; maybe TRBD2 (6 bases). Germline V gives CDR1 SQVTM, CDR2 ANQGSEA. Trimming took 8 bases from V and 0 from J, leaving 17 bases between them. This CDR3 contains 15 residues.

The sample holds a few counts of this clone. The CDR3 loop is CAISESRGGQGAQPQHF. The DNA of the CDR3 is TGTGCCATCAGTGAGTCCCGAGGAGGGCAGGGGGCACAGCCCCAGCATTTT. This sequence joins TRBV10-3 and TRBJ1-5; 8 bases fit TRBD1. The ends lost 0 bases at V and 7 bases at J; junction bases unmatched: 11. The CDR3 length is 17 residues. Germline CDR1 and CDR2: ENHRY and SYGVKD.

J is TRBJ1-5 and V is TRBV19; the D gene is possibly TRBD1 (6 bases). The CDR3 is 13 residues long. Between the trimmed V and J ends, which lost 6 bases and 4 bases, there was a span of 10 bases. The germline V gene encodes CDR1 LNHDA and CDR2 SQIVND (reference sequence). This CDR3 reads CASRDSYNQPQHF. The DNA for the CDR3 is TGTGCCAGTAGGGACAGTTATAATCAGCCCCAGCATTTT.

The rearrangement uses TRBV7-2 and TRBJ1-3; possibly TRBD1 for D (5 bases). This CDR3 comprises 16 residues. Germline V gene data show CDR1 as SGHTA and CDR2 as FQGNSA. The V gene lost 5 bases and the J gene lost 0 bases, with 14 bases spanning the gap. As DNA, the CDR3 is TGTGCCAGCAGCCCCTACGGACACGCCTCTGGAAACACCATATATTTT. This translates into CASSPYGHASGNTIYF.

This clone was detected only once. The CDR3 coding sequence is TGCGCCAGCAGCGCCACCCTAGCGGGCCGATACAATGAGCAGTTCTTC. It is translated as CASSATLAGRYNEQFF. This rearrangement joins TRBV5-1 to TRBJ2-1, with 8 bases identical to TRBD2. The germline gives CDR1 SGHRS, CDR2 YFSETQ. The V gene end was trimmed by 4 bases and the J gene end by 4 bases; junction bases not matched to a gene: 10. CDR3 length equals 16 residues.

This clone is a singleton in its sample. The chain employs TRBV4-3 and TRBJ1-1; the match to TRBD1 covers 7 bases. Germline V gene sequence: CDR1 LGHNA, CDR2 YSLEER. The CDR3 contains 13 residues. Trimming took 0 bases from V and 11 from J; bases not matched to a gene: 6. In DNA form, the CDR3 reads TGCGCCAGCAGCCAAGATCGGGCAGGGGGTGCTTTCTTT. Translated: CASSQDRAGGAFF.

The rearrangement joins TRBV14 to TRBJ1-6; 7 bases align to TRBD1. The CDR3 consists of 14 residues. CDR1 is SGHDN and CDR2 is FVKESK in the germline V gene. Losses at the gene ends were 3 bases for V and 6 bases for J; bases not matched to a gene: 2. DNA of the CDR3: TGTGCCAGCAGCCAGGGACAGTCTAATTCACCCCTCCACTTT. Translated: CASSQGQSNSPLHF.

The chain couples TRBV30 to TRBJ1-2; 7 nucleotides line up with TRBD1. There are 12 residues in the CDR3. The junction had 6 bases not matched to a gene; V was cut back by 3 bases and J by 8 bases. Germline V lookup: CDR1 GTSNPN, CDR2 SVGIG (reference sequence). CDR3 amino acids: CAWRGQVEGYTF. CDR3 nucleotides: TGTGCCTGGAGAGGACAGGTTGAGGGCTACACCTTC.

This clone was seen a handful of times. V gene TRBV11-2 combines with J gene TRBJ1-3, with D hard to call. Trimming stripped 1 base from V and 2 bases from J, with 9 bases between. The germline gives CDR1 SGHAT, CDR2 FQNNGV. The CDR3 loop spans 15 amino acids. The CDR3 loop is CASSLVLSTGNTIYF. The CDR3 bases are TGTGCCAGCAGCTTAGTTCTCAGTACTGGAAACACCATATATTTT.

This clone appeared once. J is TRBJ2-2 and V is TRBV29-1, with a possible D match to TRBD1 (5 bases). This CDR3 spans 13 amino acids. Trimming left V 3 bases short and J 1 base short, with 6 bases between. The germline V gene encodes CDR1 SQVTM and CDR2 ANQGSEA. The CDR3, as DNA: TGCAGCGTTGACAGGGAGAACACCGGGGAGCTGTTTTTT. This translates into CSVDRENTGELFF.

The count of this clone is one. The J gene is TRBJ1-5, the V gene TRBV2; TRBD1 aligns across 7 bases. The CDR3 runs to 16 residues. The junction had 12 bases not matched to a gene; V was cut back by 4 bases and J by 6 bases. The V gene's germline CDR1 is SNHLY and CDR2 FYNNEI. In DNA form, the CDR3 reads TGTGCCAGCAGTGTGGGGGCAGGGGGTCTCGGTCAGCCCCAGCATTTT. It specifies CASSVGAGGLGQPQHF.

This clone is a singleton in its sample. The chain joins TRBV5-4 to TRBJ2-1; D remains ambiguous. The V gene's germline CDR1 is SGHNT and CDR2 YYREEE (reference sequence). V lost 4 bases, J lost 7 bases, and 9 bases lay in between. The CDR3 spans 12 residues. CDR3 DNA: TGTGCCAGCAGCCAAGAGTATAATGAGCAGTTCTTC. It translates to CASSQEYNEQFF.

The chain carries TRBV6-5 and TRBJ1-2; a possible D gene is TRBD1 (6 bases). Looked up from germline, CDR1 is MNHEY and CDR2 is SVGAGI. Deletions cut 0 bases from V and 4 bases from J, with 15 bases between. The CDR3 runs to 16 residues. CDR3 protein: CASSYSNRALGYGYTF. For the CDR3, the DNA is TGTGCCAGCAGTTACTCCAACAGGGCTCTTGGCTATGGCTACACCTTC.

The CDR3 loop reads CASSTFGGLLPYEQYF. The CDR3 DNA sequence: TGTGCCAGTAGTACCTTCGGGGGGCTCCTCCCCTACGAGCAGTACTTC. V is TRBV19 and J is TRBJ2-7, with a tentative D call TRBD2 (7 bases). Trimming shortened V by 4 bases and J by 2 bases, and 18 bases separated the two germline ends. Germline V CDR1 and CDR2: LNHDA, SQIVND (reference sequence). This CDR3 spans 16 amino acids.

The chain joins TRBV5-1 to TRBJ2-1; D possibly corresponds to TRBD1 (5 bases). The germline V gene has CDR1 SGHRS and CDR2 YFSETQ. The CDR3 is 16 amino acids. V was cut by 4 bases and J by 1 base, with 15 bases left in between. As DNA, the CDR3 is TGCGCCAGCAGCGAGAGCGAAGGGGAATCCTACAATGAGCAGTTCTTC. Translating gives CASSESEGESYNEQFF. Together with reference TRBV5-1 and TRBJ2-1, the CDR3 gives the full variable domain: KAGVTQTPRYLIKTRGQQVTLSCSPISGHRSVSWYQQTPGQGLQFLFEYFSETQRNKGNFPGRFSGRQFSNSRSEMNVSTLELGDSALYLCASSESEGESYNEQFFGPGTRLTVL.

For this clone: One end of the junction is discordant with germline, which a read error may explain. The chain carries TRBV4-1 and TRBJ2-7; maybe TRBD2 (5 bases). Germline V gene data show CDR1 as MGHRA and CDR2 as YSYEKL. CDR3 length equals 14 residues. The CDR3 spells CASSQSRGGVLADF. DNA for the CDR3: TGCGCCAGCAGCCAATCTCGGGGTGGGGTGCTAGCCGACTTC.